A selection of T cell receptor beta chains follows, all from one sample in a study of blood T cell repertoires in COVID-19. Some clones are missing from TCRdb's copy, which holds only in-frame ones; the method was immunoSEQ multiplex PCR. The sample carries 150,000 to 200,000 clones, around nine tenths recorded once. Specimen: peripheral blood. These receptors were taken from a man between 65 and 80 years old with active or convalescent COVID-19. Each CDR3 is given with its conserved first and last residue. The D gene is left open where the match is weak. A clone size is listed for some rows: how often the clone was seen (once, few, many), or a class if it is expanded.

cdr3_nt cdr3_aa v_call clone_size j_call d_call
TGTGCCAGCTCACCACTTCCGGGGGGGGATCAGCCCCAGCATTTT CASSPLPGGDQPQHF TRBV18 NA TRBJ1-5 NA
TGTGCCAGCAGTTCTAGCTATAGCTCCTACAATGAGCAGTTCTTC CASSSSYSSYNEQFF TRBV6-5 NA TRBJ2-1 NA
TGTGCCAGCAGCTTAGCGGGCGGGGGGGCCTACGAGCAGTACTTC CASSLAGGGAYEQYF TRBV7-2 NA TRBJ2-7 TRBD2
TGTGCCAGCAGCGGTCAGGGGAACTATGGCTACACCTTC CASSGQGNYGYTF TRBV9 once TRBJ1-2 NA
TGTGCCAGCAGCGCTGCTAGCGGGCTCTACAATGAGCAGTTCTTC CASSAASGLYNEQFF TRBV9 once TRBJ2-1 TRBD2
TGTGCCAGCAGTTTCTTCAATCAGCCCCAGCATTTT CASSFFNQPQHF TRBV28 NA TRBJ1-5 NA
TGTGCCAGCAGTGACTCGGGGCTAGCGTCCGATACGCAGTATTTT CASSDSGLASDTQYF TRBV6-4 NA TRBJ2-3 NA
TGTGCCAGCAGTTGGGGGGACAGGGGTCTCTATGGCTACACCTTC CASSWGDRGLYGYTF TRBV6-5 NA TRBJ1-2 TRBD1
TGCGCCAGCAGCTTGGACACTGGGGCCAACGTCCTGACTTTC CASSLDTGANVLTF TRBV4-3 NA TRBJ2-6 NA
TGTGCCAGCAGAGGACAGTTCCGAACCTACGAGCAGTACTTC CASRGQFRTYEQYF TRBV28 NA TRBJ2-7 NA